This T cell receptor (beta chain) was retrieved from a study of cytomegalovirus exposure and HLA in healthy donors. Study-wide background: A subsequent analysis stated that the 100 to 150 validation repertoires were run on the same platform as the approximately 610 first-cohort repertoires. Notes on the study in general: According to a subsequent analysis, TCR clusters identified in the first cohort showed a tendency to co-occur across the approximately 120 validation repertoires. Rare TCR sequences dominated, though some public TCRs recurred in many donors. Associated with cytomegalovirus, according to the listing, were about 160 TCR beta chains.

This clone occurred a few times. Its antigen is unknown. Produced via immunoSEQ multiplex PCR; TCRdb's table is partial and in-frame only. The profile shows 110,000 or so clones, more than 75% of them singletons. CDR1 and CDR2 from the germline V gene are WNHNN and SYGVQD (reference sequence). This CDR3 has 12 amino acids. Trimming removed 3 bases at V and 5 bases at J, with 8 bases between. The specimen sequenced was PBMCs. The chain couples TRBV10-1 to TRBJ2-7; no definite D call. The sequence derives from a man aged 18 to 29 in good health and CMV-seronegative. DNA of the CDR3: TGCGCCAGCAGTGACAAACCGGACGAGCAGTACTTC. Translation: CASSDKPDEQYF.